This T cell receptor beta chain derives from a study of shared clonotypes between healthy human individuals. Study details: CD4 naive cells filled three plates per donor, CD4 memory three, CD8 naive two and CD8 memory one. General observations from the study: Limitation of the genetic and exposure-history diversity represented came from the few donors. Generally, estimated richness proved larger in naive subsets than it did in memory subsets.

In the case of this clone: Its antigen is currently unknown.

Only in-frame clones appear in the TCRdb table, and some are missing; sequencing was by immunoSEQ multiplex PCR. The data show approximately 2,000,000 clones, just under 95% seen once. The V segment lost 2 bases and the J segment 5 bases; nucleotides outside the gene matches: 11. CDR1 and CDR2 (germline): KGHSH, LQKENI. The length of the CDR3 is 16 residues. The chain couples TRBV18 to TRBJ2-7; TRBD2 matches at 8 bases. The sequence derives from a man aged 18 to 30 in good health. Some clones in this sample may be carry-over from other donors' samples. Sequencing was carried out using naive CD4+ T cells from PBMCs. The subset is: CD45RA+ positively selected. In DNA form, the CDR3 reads TGTGCCAGCTCACCAACGGGGGGGGAATTAGCCCACGAGCAGTACTTC. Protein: CASSPTGGELAHEQYF.